What follows describes a single T cell receptor (beta chain). Its antigen remains unknown. The PCR was carried out with 60 Vbeta primers and 13 Jbeta primers. Sequenced by immunoSEQ multiplex PCR; TCRdb stores in-frame clones only, minus some. The sample consists of just under 250,000 clones, around 76% of them appearing once. This sample is drawn from a study of cytomegalovirus exposure and HLA in healthy donors. Broader study findings: Previously analyzed data showed that most TCR beta V segments were productive at a frequency of about 87% or about 30%. It emerged from a later analysis that several of the most significant clusters appeared to be linked to common viral pathogens.

Germline values: CDR1 SGHRS, CDR2 YFSETQ. J was trimmed by 4 bases and V by 3 bases; bases with no gene match: 6. This CDR3 spans 16 amino acids. This sequence originates from a woman aged 40 to 55 in good health and CMV-seropositive. The rearrangement uses TRBV5-1 and TRBJ2-2; 10 nucleotides agree with TRBD2. The specimen sequenced was PBMCs. The CDR3 spells CASSSRTSGFTGELFF. The DNA for the CDR3 is TGCGCCAGCAGCTCCAGGACTAGCGGTTTCACCGGGGAGCTGTTTTTT.